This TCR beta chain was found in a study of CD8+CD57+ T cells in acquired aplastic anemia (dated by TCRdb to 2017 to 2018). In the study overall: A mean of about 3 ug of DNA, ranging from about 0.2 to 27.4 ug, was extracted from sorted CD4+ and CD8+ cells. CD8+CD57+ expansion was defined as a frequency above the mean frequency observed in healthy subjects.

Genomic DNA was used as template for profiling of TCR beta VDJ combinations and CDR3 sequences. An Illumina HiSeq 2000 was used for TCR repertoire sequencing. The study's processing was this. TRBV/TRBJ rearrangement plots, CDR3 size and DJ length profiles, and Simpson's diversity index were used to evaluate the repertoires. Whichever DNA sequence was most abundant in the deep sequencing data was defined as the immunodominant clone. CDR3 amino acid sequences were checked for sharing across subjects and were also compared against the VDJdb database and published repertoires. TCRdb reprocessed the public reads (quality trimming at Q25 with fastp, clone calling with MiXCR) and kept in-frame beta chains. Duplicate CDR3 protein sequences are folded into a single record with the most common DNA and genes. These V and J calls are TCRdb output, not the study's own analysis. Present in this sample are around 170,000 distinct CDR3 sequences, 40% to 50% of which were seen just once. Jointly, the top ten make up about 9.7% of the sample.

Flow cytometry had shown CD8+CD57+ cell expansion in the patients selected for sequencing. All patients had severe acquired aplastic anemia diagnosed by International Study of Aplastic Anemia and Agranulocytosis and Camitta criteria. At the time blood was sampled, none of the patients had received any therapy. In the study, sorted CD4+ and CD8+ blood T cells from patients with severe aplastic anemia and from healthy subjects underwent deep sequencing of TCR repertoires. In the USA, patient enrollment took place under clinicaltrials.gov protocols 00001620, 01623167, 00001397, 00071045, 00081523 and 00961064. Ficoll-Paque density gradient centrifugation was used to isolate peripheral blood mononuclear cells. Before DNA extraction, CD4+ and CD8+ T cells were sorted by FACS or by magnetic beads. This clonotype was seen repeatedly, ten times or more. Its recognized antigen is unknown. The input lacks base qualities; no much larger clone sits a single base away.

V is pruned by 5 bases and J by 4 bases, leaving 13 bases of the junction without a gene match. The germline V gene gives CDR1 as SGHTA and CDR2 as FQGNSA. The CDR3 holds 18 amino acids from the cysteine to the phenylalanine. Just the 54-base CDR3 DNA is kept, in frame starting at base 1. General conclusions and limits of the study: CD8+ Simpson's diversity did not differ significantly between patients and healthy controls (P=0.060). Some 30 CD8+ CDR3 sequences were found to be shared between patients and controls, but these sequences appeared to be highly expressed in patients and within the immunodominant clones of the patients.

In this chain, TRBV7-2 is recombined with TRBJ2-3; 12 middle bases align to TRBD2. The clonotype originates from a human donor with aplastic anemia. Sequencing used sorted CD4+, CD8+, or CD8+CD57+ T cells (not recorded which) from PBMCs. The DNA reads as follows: TGTGCCAGCAGCAAGAAGACTCGGCTAGCGGGAGGGCCAGATACGCAGTATTTT. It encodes CASSKKTRLAGGPDTQYF.